This T cell receptor beta chain emerged from a study of cytomegalovirus exposure and HLA in healthy donors (dated by TCRdb to 2016 to 2017). The study in broad terms: In an earlier analysis of approximately 500 of the donors, about 270 Gb of sequence data and 90 million to 120 million unique TCR beta sequences from about 179 million T cells were reported. An early release that covered about 640 HLA-typed donors contained about 300 gigabases of sequencing data and around 85 million unique TCR sequences. The genetic ancestry cluster associated with self-reported Caucasian donors included 81% of the approximately 400 genotyped donors. The study was designed to test whether signatures of past pathogen exposure could be identified by cataloging public T cell receptors. The study profiled the T cell repertoires of about 720 subjects by immunosequencing and related them to cytomegalovirus serostatus. Besides the first cohort of around 700 subjects, a separate validation cohort made up of about 120 different subjects was used. High-throughput TCR immunosequencing, statistical association of individual TCRs with disease status, and machine learning were combined to predict cytomegalovirus infection status. A later analysis re-analyzed previously published TCR beta repertoires from 550 to 700 donors and added high-resolution HLA genotyping to study TCR occurrence patterns. Rather than drawing on any new phenotypic data, the later analysis identified candidate immune exposures from TCR beta sequences and the way those sequences occurred across donors. In an earlier analysis of about 590 of the donors, high-throughput TCR beta sequencing was used to judge whether each TCR beta V gene segment behaved as functional or pseudogenic. Donor age, sex, ethnicity and CMV serostatus were collected together with the repertoire data. In a later genetic analysis, genome-wide SNP genotypes for about three fifths of the 666 donors were used, and that subset was treated as a discovery cohort. Every discovery cohort repertoire had been produced on one sequencing platform. HLA typing covered class I and class II loci at four-digit resolution. The number of typed donors differed by locus: about 620-630 for A, B, C, DRB1 and DQB1; some 500 for DQA1; some 610 for DPA1; and some 430 for DPB1. Because of strong linkage in the cohort, roughly 5 DR-DQ haplotypes were treated as single units for association and clustering. Among 398 genotyped donors of the cohort, an average of approximately 250,000 unique TCR beta nucleotide sequences were sequenced per donor, roughly a sixth of them non-productive. Overall study results and their limits: In a later analysis, most CMV-associated TCR beta chains were found to appear HLA-restricted, with HLA associations seemingly driven largely by CMV exposure. Immune exposure information for the cohort was limited to CMV serostatus. Because HLA typing was missing for some donors at each locus, association tests included only the typed subset. Because counts were too low, under 20 rarely observed V segments, including chromosome 9 orphons, were left out of the earlier analysis of approximately 500 of the donors. Some IMGT-functional V segments, including TRBV6-2 and TRBV6-3, could not be distinguished by the 87-base-pair reads and were therefore excluded. According to the authors, the approach could potentially be generalized to other disease states and immunological phenotypes. When HLA alleles, especially DR and DQ, strongly co-occurred, attributing TCR associations to individual alleles was difficult. A later analysis found that HLA-associated TCR beta chains were more clonally expanded and had lower generation probabilities than equally common non-associated chains. Linkage disequilibrium might explain the correlated functional status among segregating V segments, but an unknown experimental factor could not be ruled out. In a later analysis, the rate of TCR association differed among HLA loci, with DRB1 alleles having the most associated TCRs and HLA-C alleles having the fewest. A few of the identified cytomegalovirus-associated TCR beta chains were confirmed in vitro to be specific for cytomegalovirus antigens. A further reported finding was that TCR beta sequences accurately predicted the HLA-A and HLA-B alleles for most subjects in the first cohort. In an earlier analysis of approximately 600 of the donors, most TCR beta V segments were observed in productive rearrangements about 87% or about 30% of the time, broadly matching IMGT annotations. In a later genetic analysis, fewer N-insertions in productive TCRs were reported among donors in an Asian-associated ancestry cluster than the approximately 670-donor mean. V-gene and J-gene trimming of TCR beta chains was associated with a missense DCLRE1C variant in a later genetic analysis, and the association was replicated in an independent cohort. The study listed 150 to 200 TCR beta chains as associated with cytomegalovirus. A cluster of highly shared sequence variants was judged likely to represent a technical artifact of the sequencing pipeline. Cytomegalovirus status was reported to be diagnosed by the classifier with high specificity and sensitivity in both the original and validation cohorts. Most TCR sequences were observed very rarely across donors, whereas some public TCRs were present in many individuals. Specific HLA alleles were associated with 15,000 to 20,000 TCR beta sequences at a false discovery rate of 0.05 in a later analysis. A later analysis reported that several top co-occurrence clusters appeared linked to parvovirus B19, influenza, CMV and Epstein-Barr virus. Presence/absence analyses assumed roughly uniform sequencing depth across donors, an assumption that may not hold. Only TCR beta chains were sequenced in this cohort, and the absence of alpha or paired-chain data limited detectable features.

Remarks on this clone: It has no known antigen specificity. It has no much larger one-base neighbor in the sample; base qualities were not kept.

The cohort comprised around 690 healthy bone marrow donors. Cohort members were all nominally healthy when sampled, although unrecorded immune exposures were likely present. The donor was CMV seropositive and belonged to the group of 250 to 300 seropositive cohort members. A peripheral blood sample was collected from each donor, and TCR beta sequencing was performed on peripheral blood mononuclear cells. The Qiagen DNeasy Blood Extraction Kit was used to extract genomic DNA from the blood cell samples. Library preparation employed the immunoSEQ multiplex PCR assay. A mixture of 60 forward primers for TCR Vbeta segments and 13 reverse primers for TCR Jbeta segments was used in the multiplex PCR. The CDR3 region of rearranged TCR beta genes was amplified from genomic DNA with a multiplex PCR assay. Amplified TCR beta libraries were sequenced as 87-base-pair reads on the Illumina HiSeq System. In the original analysis: A later analysis counted about 80 million unique TCR beta chains across the 640 or so repertoires, and some 11 million of these chains were shared by at least two donors. A nearest-neighbor algorithm error-corrected the raw reads and collapsed the reads into unique sequences, merging closely related sequences to remove PCR and sequencing errors. Alignment of CDR3 sequences to IMGT reference sequences was used to assign V, D and J gene segments. For a sequence to be retained, at least a six-nucleotide match to both a V gene segment and a J gene segment was required. Rearrangements were classified as productive when the CDR3 lacked stop codons and remained in frame with V and J, and all other rearrangements were classified as non-productive. CDR3 was defined by IMGT convention, running from the second conserved V-encoded cysteine to the conserved J-encoded phenylalanine. Sequences without an unambiguous match to a single V gene segment were excluded from the earlier analysis of about 600 of the donors. In an earlier analysis of a few hundred of the donors, V segments were called functional above 56.7% productive rearrangements and were called segregating when the between-donor standard deviation exceeded 5%. A statistical classification framework was built for diagnosing cytomegalovirus status from the catalog of TCR beta chain sequences. In a later analysis, TCR nucleotide sequences were compared against IMGT/GENE-DB human TR gene sequences so that V and J genes could be assigned. In a later analysis, CDR3 sequences and most-parsimonious VDJ recombination scenarios were assigned using the TCRdist pipeline. In a later analysis, every TCR beta chain was defined by the combination of its CDR3 amino acid sequence and its V-gene family, and reads without a unique V-gene family were dropped. A later analysis removed 500 to 600 highly shared, low-generation-probability nucleotide sequences to deal with suspected cross-contamination and a sequencing artifact. In a later analysis, a clonal expansion index was calculated for each public chain from normalized within-repertoire ranks of inferred template counts. In a later analysis, generation probabilities were computed with a VDJ recombination model fitted to out-of-frame rearrangements, and the resulting probabilities were checked against IGoR. Hypergeometric tests were used in a later analysis to score TCR-TCR, TCR-HLA and TCR-CMV co-occurrence, with a repertoire-size bias correction applied to the TCR pairs. A later analysis estimated false discovery rates by permuting HLA or CMV assignments 20 times. A later analysis grouped co-occurring TCRs with DBSCAN, adding TCRdist sequence similarity when clustering within HLA-allele-positive subsets. For co-occurrence clustering, repertoires with fewer than 30,000 or more than 120,000 public chains were excluded, along with five repertoires with anomalous nucleotide sharing. Here the immuneACCESS table is served through TCRdb, limited to in-frame sequences with V and J called. Missing clones are a known gap in these copies; in checked studies unresolved V genes cover under half, and the rest lacks a known reason. From that table come the V and J calls and clone size; the DNA was used to work out D and trimming. This sample has under 150,000 clones in its table, and around 80% of those were observed once. 3.5% to 5.5% of the sample is taken by the ten largest.

Looking up the germline V gene (reference sequence) yields CDR1 MNHNY and CDR2 SVGAGI. The CDR3 has 14 amino acids, counting the end cysteine and phenylalanine. The kept DNA is CDR3 alone, 42 bases in frame from the first base. The sequenced sample was PBMCs. This receptor was identified in a woman aged 40 to 50 in good health and CMV-seropositive. The chain joins TRBV6-6 to TRBJ2-5, with TRBD1 perhaps the D gene, on 6 matching bases. The better agreement between TRBJ2-7 and the DNA end casts doubt on the J call. The CDR3: CASRLLRDNYEQYF. The bases are TGTGCCAGCAGGTTACTCCGGGACAACTACGAGCAGTACTTC.